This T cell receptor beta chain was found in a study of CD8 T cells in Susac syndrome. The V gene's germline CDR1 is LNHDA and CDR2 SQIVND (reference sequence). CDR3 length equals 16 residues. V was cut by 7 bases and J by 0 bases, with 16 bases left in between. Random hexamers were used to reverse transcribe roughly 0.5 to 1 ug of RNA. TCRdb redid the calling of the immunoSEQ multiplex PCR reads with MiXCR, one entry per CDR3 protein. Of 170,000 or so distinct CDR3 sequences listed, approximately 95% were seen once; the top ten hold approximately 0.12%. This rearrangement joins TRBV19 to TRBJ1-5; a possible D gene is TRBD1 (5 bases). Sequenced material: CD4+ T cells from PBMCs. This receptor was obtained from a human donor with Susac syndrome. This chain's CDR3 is CASTNRRQYSNQPQHF. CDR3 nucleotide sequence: TGTGCCAGTACCAACAGGAGACAGTATAGCAATCAGCCCCAGCATTTT.